The 23 T cell receptor beta chains below all came from one sample that was sequenced in a study of T cell changes during pregnancy in multiple sclerosis. Data came from immunoSEQ multiplex PCR; TCRdb stores just in-frame clones and leaves some out. The data contain some 70,000 clones, roughly 90% of them singletons. The material sequenced was peripheral blood, taken after pregnancy. These receptors came from a female donor in good health, enrolled as a control in a pregnancy study.

CDR3 protein: CASFPYWPPSRGETQYF. The DNA of the CDR3 is TGTGCCAGCTTCCCTTATTGGCCGCCATCCAGGGGTGAGACCCAGTACTTC. The chain carries TRBV5-6 and TRBJ2-5; TRBD1 might be the D (6 bases). From germline, CDR1 is SGHDT and CDR2 YYEEEE. The V end lost 7 bases, the J end lost 5 bases, and 27 bases lay between the germline ends. The CDR3 runs to 17 residues. The whole variable domain, filled in from reference TRBV5-6 and TRBJ2-5, reads DAGVTQSPTHLIKTRGQQVTLRCSPKSGHDTVSWYQQALGQGPQFIFQYYEEEERQRGNFPDRFSGHQFPNYSSELNVNALLLGDSALYLCASFPYWPPSRGETQYFGPGTRLLVL.

The J gene is TRBJ2-2, the V gene TRBV5-4, with 7 bases lining up with TRBD2. Germline V lookup: CDR1 SGHNT, CDR2 YYREEE (reference sequence). Trimming cost V 5 bases and J 1 base; bases outside gene matches: 2. This CDR3 contains 14 residues. The CDR3 loop is CASRSGGNTGELFF. The CDR3, as DNA: TGTGCCAGCAGGTCGGGGGGGAACACCGGGGAGCTGTTTTTT.

The V gene is TRBV5-1, the J gene TRBJ1-2; D is uncertain. Trimming shortened V by 0 bases and J by 4 bases, and 10 bases separated the two germline ends. CDR1 SGHRS and CDR2 YFSETQ come from the germline V gene. This CDR3 is 14 amino acids long. The CDR3 DNA sequence: TGCGCCAGCAGCTTGGACGGGAGTAGCTATGGCTACACCTTC. Amino acid sequence: CASSLDGSSYGYTF.

The rearrangement joins TRBV19 to TRBJ1-2; D ambiguous. The CDR3 has 13 amino acids. Germline CDR1 LNHDA, CDR2 SQIVND (reference sequence). The V end was cut by 7 bases, the J end by 5 bases, with 14 bases between. CDR3 residues: CASTPTAAYGYTF. CDR3 DNA sequence: TGTGCCAGTACTCCGACGGCGGCATATGGCTACACCTTC.

The chain recombines TRBV7-2 with TRBJ1-5, with TRBD1 matching over 7 bases. The germline CDR1 and CDR2 sequences are SGHTA and FQGNSA. This CDR3 has 15 residues. With V trimmed by 1 base and J by 1 base, 1 base remained unmatched. The CDR3 region has the DNA TGTGCCAGCAGCTTAGAGGGGGCGAGCAATCAGCCCCAGCATTTT. It translates to CASSLEGASNQPQHF. Using reference TRBV7-2 and TRBJ1-5 for the parts outside the CDR3, the full variable domain is GAGVSQSPSNKVTEKGKDVELRCDPISGHTALYWYRQSLGQGLEFLIYFQGNSAPDKSGLPSDRFSAERTGGSVSTLTIQRTQQEDSAVYLCASSLEGASNQPQHFGDGTRLSIL.

CDR3 DNA sequence: TGTGCCACCTCGGACAGGGTCAATCAGCCCCAGCATTTT. Its protein product is CATSDRVNQPQHF. The genes are TRBV27 and TRBJ1-5, with 8 bases fitting TRBD1. The CDR3 loop spans 13 amino acids. CDR1 is MNHEY and CDR2 is SMNVEV in the germline V gene (reference sequence). Trimming removed 10 bases from V and 3 bases from J; junction bases left unmatched: 5.

The chain combines TRBV18 with TRBJ1-2; TRBD1 aligns across 9 bases. This CDR3 has 14 amino acids. V was clipped by 6 bases and J by 2 bases; unmatched bases: 4. Germline values: CDR1 KGHSH, CDR2 LQKENI. This chain's CDR3 is CASSSGQGNYGYTF. The CDR3 DNA reads as TGTGCCAGCTCGAGCGGACAGGGGAACTATGGCTACACCTTC.

Comments on this clone: A junction boundary mismatches the germline segment, possibly from a read error. The chain is built from TRBV10-3 and TRBJ2-1; TRBD2 matches at 8 bases. The germline gives CDR1 ENHRY, CDR2 SYGVKD. CDR3 size: 13 residues. CDR3 DNA: TGTGCCATCAATGAGCGGGAGAACGGTGAGCAGTTCTTC. Translating it yields CAINERENGEQFF.

The chain is built from TRBV7-9 and TRBJ1-2, with 8 bases aligning to TRBD1. With 4 bases clipped from V and 11 bases from J, the junction kept 9 bases outside the gene matches. Germline V gene data show CDR1 as SEHNR and CDR2 as FQNEAQ (reference sequence). The CDR3 spans 13 residues. CDR3 nucleotides: TGTGCCAGCAGCTCCCGGGACAGGCCTTCTTACACCTTC. This translates into CASSSRDRPSYTF. The full variable domain, with the rest looked up from reference TRBV7-9 and TRBJ1-2, is DTGVSQNPRHKITKRGQNVTFRCDPISEHNRLYWYRQTLGQGPEFLTYFQNEAQLEKSRLLSDRFSAERPKGSFSTLEIQRTEQGDSAMYLCASSSRDRPSYTFGSGTRLTVV.

The count of this clone is one. This rearrangement joins TRBV27 to TRBJ2-6, with 7 bases matching TRBD1. The CDR3 runs 18 residues. The junction had 13 bases not matched to a gene; V was cut back by 4 bases and J by 4 bases. Looked up from germline, CDR1 is MNHEY and CDR2 is SMNVEV (reference sequence). CDR3 loop: CASSSPGQPVMGANVLTF. The DNA of the CDR3 is TGTGCCAGCAGTTCCCCGGGACAGCCCGTGATGGGGGCCAACGTCCTGACTTTC.

The chain has TRBV18 and TRBJ1-1; D call uncertain. The V gene lost 1 base and the J gene lost 3 bases, with 6 bases spanning the gap. The CDR3 extends over 13 amino acids. Germline CDR1 is KGHSH and CDR2 is LQKENI. The CDR3 is CASSPRRDTEAFF. The CDR3 DNA follows: TGTGCCAGCTCACCACGGAGGGACACTGAAGCTTTCTTT.

There are a few counts of this clone. This chain uses TRBV29-1 with TRBJ1-1; the match to TRBD1 covers 8 bases. Germline V CDR1 and CDR2: SQVTM, ANQGSEA. With V trimmed by 3 bases and J by 5 bases, 2 bases remained unmatched. CDR3 length equals 12 residues. The CDR3 DNA reads as TGCAGCGTTGACAGGGGGCCAACTGAAGCTTTCTTT. Its translation: CSVDRGPTEAFF.

The chain recombines TRBV6-6 with TRBJ1-1; 7 bases agree with TRBD1. The V gene's germline CDR1 is MNHNY and CDR2 SVGAGI (reference sequence). The CDR3 runs 14 residues. Trimming at V came to 4 bases and at J to 0 bases, leaving 2 bases not matched to a gene. The CDR3 sequence is CASSFGQVNTEAFF. CDR3 in DNA: TGTGCCAGCAGTTTTGGACAGGTGAACACTGAAGCTTTCTTT.

This chain links TRBV21-1 with TRBJ2-7; the table calls TRBD2, which could not be checked here. TRBV21-1 is designated a pseudogene. The CDR3 has 17 residues. CDR3 nucleotides: TGTGCCAGCAGCAAAGGGAAAGGGAGAGGTCTTTACTACGAGCAGTACTTC. This gives the protein CASSKGKGRGLYYEQYF.

This clone was counted once. The gene calls are TRBV15 and TRBJ1-2; no firm D call. CDR3 size: 12 residues. Per germline, CDR1 LNHNV and CDR2 YYDKDF (reference sequence). V was trimmed by 1 base and J by 6 bases, leaving 6 bases between them. The CDR3 here is CATSRGGDGYTF. Here the CDR3 DNA reads TGTGCCACCAGCAGAGGCGGGGATGGCTACACCTTC.

This sequence joins TRBV6-6 and TRBJ2-7, with 8 bases matching TRBD2. The V gene's germline CDR1 is MNHNY and CDR2 SVGAGI (reference sequence). The CDR3 extends over 14 amino acids. After removal of 5 bases from V and 4 bases from J, the junction contained 7 bases not matched to a gene. DNA for the CDR3: TGTGCCAGCAGTGCAGCGGGAGTACGGTACGAGCAGTACTTC. This encodes CASSAAGVRYEQYF.

The chain employs TRBV4-1 and TRBJ2-3; 9 positions agree with TRBD1. V was pared by 1 base and J by 3 bases, with 5 bases of the junction left unmatched. The CDR3 is 16 residues long. Germline V gene lookup returns CDR1 MGHRA and CDR2 YSYEKL. The CDR3 DNA reads as TGCGCCAGCAGCCAAGGGGACAGGGCAGGAACAGATACGCAGTATTTT. It yields the protein CASSQGDRAGTDTQYF.

This chain joins TRBV6-1 and TRBJ2-2; a possible D gene is TRBD1 (6 bases). Between the trimmed V and J ends, which lost 4 bases and 0 bases, there was a span of 15 bases. Germline assignment: CDR1 MNHNS and CDR2 SASEGT. This CDR3 region has 17 residues. In nucleotides, the CDR3 is TGTGCCAGCAGTGGGGACCCGGGACAACCGAACACCGGGGAGCTGTTTTTT. Translation gives CASSGDPGQPNTGELFF.

The chain carries TRBV7-8 and TRBJ2-2; possibly TRBD2 for D (7 bases). The CDR3 contains 15 residues. V was clipped by 5 bases and J by 2 bases, with 12 bases between them. Germline assignment: CDR1 SGHVS and CDR2 FQNEAQ. The CDR3 nucleotides are TGTGCCAGCAGCCCGGCGGGGGCCAACACCGGGGAGCTGTTTTTT. Encoded protein: CASSPAGANTGELFF.

V is TRBV7-8 and J is TRBJ2-1, with D tentatively TRBD1 (6 bases). The V gene lost 3 bases and the J gene lost 2 bases, with 11 bases spanning the gap. The CDR3 loop spans 15 amino acids. Per germline, CDR1 SGHVS and CDR2 FQNEAQ. CDR3 coding DNA: TGTGCCAGCAGCTTGGATCAGGGGCCCTACAATGAGCAGTTCTTC. Its protein is CASSLDQGPYNEQFF.

The CDR3 sequence: CATSRRGTSGRVNEQFF. Here the CDR3 DNA reads TGTGCCACCAGCAGGCGCGGGACTAGCGGGAGGGTAAATGAGCAGTTCTTC. The genes are TRBV15 and TRBJ2-1, with 16 bases matching TRBD2. V dropped 3 bases and J dropped 7; count of bases not matched to a gene: 6. Looked up from germline, CDR1 is LNHNV and CDR2 is YYDKDF (reference sequence). CDR3 length equals 17 residues.

V and J are TRBV11-3 and TRBJ2-7; D uncertain. The length of the CDR3 is 12 residues. The germline V gene encodes CDR1 SGHNT and CDR2 YENEEA. Trimming stripped 5 bases from V and 7 bases from J, with 12 bases between. The CDR3 sequence: CASSLSAWEQYF. The CDR3 DNA follows: TGTGCCAGCAGCCTCTCCGCGTGGGAGCAGTACTTC.

This clone was picked up one time. This chain connects TRBV5-1 to TRBJ2-3; TRBD1 matches 7 bases. The V segment lost 5 bases and the J segment 2 bases; nucleotides outside the gene matches: 5. Germline V CDR1 and CDR2: SGHRS, YFSETQ. CDR3 size: 14 residues. The CDR3 reads CASSIDRDTDTQYF. The CDR3 bases are TGCGCCAGCAGTATTGACAGGGACACAGATACGCAGTATTTT.